Presented here are 9 T cell receptor beta chains from one specimen sequenced in a study of blood T cell repertoires in COVID-19 (dated by TCRdb to 2018 to 2021). The library was made by the immunoSEQ multiplex PCR assay. TCRdb mirrors the immuneACCESS table, restricted to in-frame sequences. Some clones are absent from its copies; in checked studies, under half trace to an unresolved V gene, and the reason for the others is unknown. The sample contains some 45,000 clones, approximately 80% of them found a single time. Around 17% of the sample comes from the top ten. The specimen was peripheral blood. These receptors originate from a man between 65 and 85 years old with acute or convalescent COVID-19.

The gene calls are TRBV19 and TRBJ2-7; no definite D call. This CDR3 has 14 amino acids. Germline V lookup: CDR1 LNHDA, CDR2 SQIVND (reference sequence). Trimming took off 5 bases at V and 1 base at J, with 12 bases between the two ends. For the CDR3, the DNA is TGTGCCAGTAGTTTTGGTTCGGTTTCCTACGAGCAGTACTTC. It translates to CASSFGSVSYEQYF. Variable domain in full (rest from reference TRBV19 and TRBJ2-7): DGGITQSPKYLFRKEGQNVTLSCEQNLNHDAMYWYRQDPGQGLRLIYYSQIVNDFQKGDIAEGYSVSREKKESFPLTVTSAQKNPTAFYLCASSFGSVSYEQYFGPGTRLTVT.

This clone appeared once. The genes are TRBV4-1 and TRBJ2-5, with 10 bases aligning to TRBD1. Germline lookup yields CDR1 MGHRA and CDR2 YSYEKL. Trimming at V came to 0 bases and at J to 5 bases, leaving 3 bases not matched to a gene. The CDR3 spans 15 residues. CDR3 bases: TGCGCCAGCAGCCAAGATCAGGACAGGGGGGAGACCCAGTACTTC. Its translation is CASSQDQDRGETQYF.

This chain uses TRBV10-3 with TRBJ1-2; 7 bases align to TRBD1. The CDR3 is made up of 14 amino acids. V gave up 4 bases and J gave up 1 base; unmatched junction bases: 3. Germline V gives CDR1 ENHRY, CDR2 SYGVKD. The CDR3 sequence: CAISATGLNYGYTF. CDR3 DNA: TGTGCCATCAGTGCGACAGGGCTTAACTATGGCTACACCTTC.

The gene calls are TRBV10-2 and TRBJ1-5; 11 bases line up with TRBD1. Germline V gene data show CDR1 as WSHSY and CDR2 as SAAADI. J lost 5 bases, V lost 6 bases, and 6 bases had no gene match. The CDR3 loop spans 15 amino acids. For the CDR3, the DNA is TGCGCCAGCAGCCCACCGGACAGGGGGCATCAGCCCCAGCATTTT. Translating gives CASSPPDRGHQPQHF.

The chain uses TRBV29-1 and TRBJ1-6; no firm D call. Germline CDR1 is SQVTM and CDR2 is ANQGSEA. The length of the CDR3 is 13 residues. The V and J ends lost 4 bases and 7 bases respectively, with 11 bases between them. The CDR3 is CSVGEGGNSPLHF. The CDR3 DNA sequence: TGCAGCGTTGGGGAGGGCGGCAATTCACCCCTCCACTTT.

The rearrangement links TRBV28 to TRBJ1-4; D not certain. V lost 3 bases and J lost 7, with 3 bases in between. The germline V gene has CDR1 MDHEN and CDR2 SYDVKM. This CDR3 comprises 11 residues. CDR3 loop: CASSFGEKLFF. The CDR3 region has the DNA TGTGCCAGCAGTTTCGGTGAAAAACTGTTTTTT. The full variable domain, in which reference TRBV28 and TRBJ1-4 provide the parts outside the CDR3, is DVKVTQSSRYLVKRTGEKVFLECVQDMDHENMFWYRQDPGLGLRLIYFSYDVKMKEKGDIPEGYSVSREKKERFSLILESASTNQTSMYLCASSFGEKLFFGSGTQLSVL.

The J gene is TRBJ1-2, the V gene TRBV7-9, with TRBD1 as a possible D gene (5 bases). CDR3 length: 14 residues. The V end lost 2 bases, the J end lost 8 bases, and 15 bases lay between the germline ends. The germline CDR1 and CDR2 sequences are SEHNR and FQNEAQ (reference sequence). CDR3 protein: CASSLSRGKGGYTF. The CDR3 coding sequence is TGTGCCAGCAGCTTATCACGGGGGAAGGGCGGCTACACCTTC.

The CDR3 loop is CASSQAVGLAGEQFF. The CDR3 region has the DNA TGCGCCAGCAGCCAAGCCGTCGGACTAGCGGGCGAGCAGTTCTTC. J is TRBJ2-1 and V is TRBV4-3; the match to TRBD2 covers 11 bases. Trimming cost V 1 base and J 10 bases; bases outside gene matches: 6. Germline CDR1 is LGHNA and CDR2 is YSLEER. This CDR3 comprises 15 residues.

The gene calls are TRBV9 and TRBJ1-2; a weak D match, TRBD1 (5 bases). CDR3 size: 14 residues. Germline CDR1 is SGDLS and CDR2 is YYNGEE. The V gene lost 4 bases and the J gene lost 5 bases, with 15 bases spanning the gap. This CDR3 is CASSPAGRTYGYTF. The CDR3 coding sequence is TGTGCCAGCAGCCCAGCGGGACGGACATATGGCTACACCTTC.